Below are 7 T cell receptor beta chains sequenced from a single sample in a study of CD8 T cells in Susac syndrome. RNA in amounts of roughly 0.5 to 1 ug was reverse transcribed with random hexamers. MiXCR, applied by TCRdb to the immunoSEQ multiplex PCR reads, yields one record per CDR3 protein. The sample records approximately 170,000 distinct CDR3 sequences, about 90% being singletons. Input material: CD4+ T cells from PBMCs. These receptors were obtained from a human donor in good health.

This chain links TRBV4-1 with TRBJ2-4; D assignment may be TRBD1 or TRBD2 (5 bases each). This CDR3 region has 18 residues. The germline V gene has CDR1 MGHRA and CDR2 YSYEKL. V shed 1 base and J shed 0 bases, with 16 bases lying between them. The CDR3 region has the DNA TGCGCCAGCAGCCAAGTTTGGGGGACGGATCTAGCCAAAAACATTCAGTACTTC. Amino acid sequence: CASSQVWGTDLAKNIQYF.

The chain employs TRBV27 and TRBJ2-7, with 8 bases identical to TRBD2. The germline V gene encodes CDR1 MNHEY and CDR2 SMNVEV (reference sequence). This CDR3 is 15 amino acids long. Trimming at V came to 6 bases and at J to 3 bases, leaving 10 bases not matched to a gene. This chain's CDR3 is CASSTLGAGVYEQYF. The CDR3 DNA follows: TGTGCCAGCAGCACCCTTGGAGCGGGAGTCTACGAGCAGTACTTC.

The J gene is TRBJ2-7, the V gene TRBV20-1; D is tentatively TRBD1 or TRBD2 (5 bases each). This CDR3 is built from 16 residues. V lost 2 bases and J lost 1, with 18 bases in between. The germline CDR1 and CDR2 sequences are DFQATT and SNEGSKA (reference sequence). The CDR3 coding sequence is TGCAGTGCTAGATATCCGGGACGGCGATTTTCCTACGAGCAGTACTTC. This encodes CSARYPGRRFSYEQYF.

The V gene is TRBV7-9, the J gene TRBJ2-5; no reliable D call. V lost 5 bases to trimming and J lost 5 bases, with 9 bases between them. This CDR3 is 12 amino acids long. CDR1 is SEHNR, CDR2 FQNEAQ, per germline (reference sequence). The CDR3 bases are TGTGCCAGCAGCCGATCGTCCGAGACCCAGTACTTC. Translated, it gives CASSRSSETQYF.

V and J are TRBV29-1 and TRBJ1-1; D is unresolved. The CDR3 is made up of 13 amino acids. V was cut by 7 bases and J by 5 bases, with 17 bases left in between. The germline gives CDR1 SQVTM, CDR2 ANQGSEA. CDR3 bases: TGCAGCGGTCGGGCTCGAGGTTGGACTGAAGCTTTCTTT. Translation: CSGRARGWTEAFF.

Only one count was recorded for this clonotype. V usage is TRBV11-2 and J usage is TRBJ2-6; D gene unclear. CDR1 is SGHAT, CDR2 FQNNGV, per germline. The CDR3 consists of 14 residues. The V end lost 5 bases, the J end lost 4 bases, and 9 bases lay between the germline ends. CDR3 sequence reads: CASSALIGANVLTF. The CDR3 nucleotides read TGTGCCAGCAGCGCCCTGATAGGGGCCAACGTCCTGACTTTC.

V usage is TRBV3-1 and J usage is TRBJ1-6; D is undetermined. V lost 2 bases to trimming and J lost 5 bases, with 7 bases between them. The germline V gene has CDR1 LGHDT and CDR2 YNNKEL (reference sequence). The CDR3 has 14 residues. CDR3 sequence (DNA): TGTGCCAGCAGCCAATCAGAGAATAATTCACCCCTCCACTTT. It yields the protein CASSQSENNSPLHF.